The present T cell receptor beta chain was sequenced within a study of cytomegalovirus exposure and HLA in healthy donors. Germline V gene lookup returns CDR1 MDHEN and CDR2 SYDVKM. V dropped 4 bases and J dropped 6; count of bases not matched to a gene: 7. The CDR3 spans 14 residues. With 60 Vbeta and 13 Jbeta primers, the PCR was carried out. Sequencing used immunoSEQ multiplex PCR; TCRdb keeps in-frame clones, though not all of them. The data show some 130,000 clones, 80% seen once. This TCR came from a man aged 25-40 years in good health and CMV-seronegative. The sample comprised PBMCs. The rearrangement joins TRBV28 to TRBJ2-7, with TRBD1 identical over 9 bases. CDR3 protein: CASSSWTGAAEQYF. The CDR3 bases are TGTGCCAGCAGTTCATGGACAGGGGCGGCCGAGCAGTACTTC.